Listed below are T cell receptor beta chains from one sample, sequenced in a study of T cells in tuberculosis. TCRdb keeps only in-frame clones here, not all; method: immunoSEQ multiplex PCR. The sample consists of roughly 44,000 clones, roughly 96% of them appearing once. The sequencing sample was made of PBMCs. The receptors stem from a donor aged 10-30 years with latent tuberculosis or without tuberculosis infection. Each CDR3 is given with its conserved first and last residue. Each record gives: D gene, J gene, clone size, V gene, CDR3 DNA, CDR3 protein. A D gene is named only where the DNA matches it firmly. The listing skips clone size in some rows; elsewhere it reads once, few, many or a size class.

>-|TRBJ2-7|-|TRBV5-1
TGCGCCAGCAGCTTCCTCCAACAGACAGCGACCGAGCAGTACTTC
CASSFLQQTATEQYF
>-|TRBJ2-6|-|TRBV7-6
TGTGCCAGCAGCTCCCCGGTGCCCTCTGGGGCCAACGTCCTGACTTTC
CASSSPVPSGANVLTF
>TRBD1|TRBJ2-7|-|TRBV29-1
TGCAGCGTCTCCGACAGGGTCTCCTACGAGCAGTACTTC
CSVSDRVSYEQYF
>TRBD1|TRBJ2-7|-|TRBV6-5
TGTGCCAGCAGTCTTGACAGGGGGTACTCCTACGAGCAGTACTTC
CASSLDRGYSYEQYF
>TRBD1|TRBJ2-7|once|TRBV4-1
TGCGCCAGCAGCCAAAACCCGGGACAGGGGGCCTACGAGCAGTACTTC
CASSQNPGQGAYEQYF
>-|TRBJ2-3|-|TRBV18
TGTGCCAGCTCACCAAAATCAGGGACAGATACGCAGTATTTT
CASSPKSGTDTQYF
>TRBD2|TRBJ2-1|few|TRBV25-1
TGTGCCAGCAGTGAAGGTAGCGGGAGACCCAACAATGAGCAGTTCTTC
CASSEGSGRPNNEQFF
>-|TRBJ1-1|-|TRBV10-3
TGTGCCATTGCGGAGGGGAACACTGAAGCTTTCTTT
CAIAEGNTEAFF
>TRBD2|TRBJ2-3|-|TRBV14
TGTGCCAGCAGCCAAGATGGGGTGACTAGCGGACCTAGCACAGATACGCAGTATTTT
CASSQDGVTSGPSTDTQYF
>-|TRBJ2-1|-|TRBV21-1
TGTGCCAGCAGCAAACCCGGGCTAGCGGGATTTGATGAGCAGTTCTTC
CASSKPGLAGFDEQFF
>-|TRBJ2-6|-|TRBV5-1
TGCGCCAGCAGCTTGATAGCAATCTCTGGGGCCAACGTCCTGACTTTC
CASSLIAISGANVLTF
>-|TRBJ2-3|-|TRBV4-2
TGTGCCAGCAGCACAGGGCCCACAGATACGCAGTATTTT
CASSTGPTDTQYF
>-|TRBJ1-2|-|TRBV25-1
TGTGCCAGCAGTGCTACAGGGTCATCTGGCTACACCTTC
CASSATGSSGYTF
>TRBD2|TRBJ2-1|-|TRBV16
TGTGCCAGCACCACAGCGGGATCTGATGATGAGCAGTTCTTC
CASTTAGSDDEQFF